The 5 T cell receptor beta chains below all came from one sample that was sequenced in a study of shared clonotypes between healthy human individuals. Clones were read by immunoSEQ multiplex PCR, and TCRdb kept only the in-frame ones, dropping some. The sample comprises about 980,000 clones, over 75% of which are singletons, and nearly 1.5% rests with the top ten. Sequencing input: memory CD4+ T cells sorted from blood. Documented subset: CD45RA-negative fraction. Receptor source: a man younger than 35 in good health.

For this clone: Other DNA sequences of this sample code for an identical CDR3. J is TRBJ1-5 and V is TRBV5-5; the D gene is possibly TRBD1 (6 bases). The germline gives CDR1 SGHKS, CDR2 YYEKEE (reference sequence). V was trimmed by 0 bases and J by 8 bases, leaving 9 bases between them. The CDR3 runs 13 residues. CDR3 region: CASSLEGGKPQHF. Here the CDR3 DNA reads TGTGCCAGCAGCTTGGAGGGGGGTAAGCCCCAGCATTTT.

The V call is TRBV19, the J call TRBJ2-2; no clear D gene. CDR3 size: 13 residues. The germline V and J ends were trimmed by 3 bases and 5 bases, with 7 bases remaining between them. Germline V CDR1 and CDR2: LNHDA, SQIVND (reference sequence). The CDR3 protein is CASSIAKTGELFF. For the CDR3, the DNA is TGTGCCAGTAGTATTGCTAAAACCGGGGAGCTGTTTTTT.

Only one count was recorded for this clone. This rearrangement joins TRBV25-1 to TRBJ2-1; D may be TRBD1 (6 bases). Germline CDR1 and CDR2: MGHDK and SYGVNS. Trimming removed 7 bases from V and 7 bases from J, with 11 bases in between. This CDR3 is 12 amino acids long. The CDR3 DNA reads TGTGCCAGCATGGGGGCAGGGAATGAGCAGTTCTTC. It yields the protein CASMGAGNEQFF.

This clone has only one observation. This specimen includes other DNA sequences encoding the same CDR3. The V call is TRBV5-1, the J call TRBJ2-2; D may be TRBD1 (6 bases). CDR1 is SGHRS, CDR2 YFSETQ, per germline. The V end lost 1 base, the J end lost 1 base, and 11 bases lay between the germline ends. The CDR3 runs to 16 residues. The CDR3 loop reads CASSLSGGWNTGELFF. The CDR3 DNA reads as TGCGCCAGCAGCTTGTCTGGGGGCTGGAACACCGGGGAGCTGTTTTTT.

This clone showed up just once. The chain carries TRBV18 and TRBJ1-3; D gene unclear. The germline V gene encodes CDR1 KGHSH and CDR2 LQKENI. Trimming took 2 bases from V and 0 from J, leaving 8 bases between them. The CDR3 spans 15 residues. The CDR3 is CASSPSILSGNTIYF. The DNA for the CDR3 is TGTGCCAGCTCACCAAGTATCCTCTCTGGAAACACCATATATTTT.